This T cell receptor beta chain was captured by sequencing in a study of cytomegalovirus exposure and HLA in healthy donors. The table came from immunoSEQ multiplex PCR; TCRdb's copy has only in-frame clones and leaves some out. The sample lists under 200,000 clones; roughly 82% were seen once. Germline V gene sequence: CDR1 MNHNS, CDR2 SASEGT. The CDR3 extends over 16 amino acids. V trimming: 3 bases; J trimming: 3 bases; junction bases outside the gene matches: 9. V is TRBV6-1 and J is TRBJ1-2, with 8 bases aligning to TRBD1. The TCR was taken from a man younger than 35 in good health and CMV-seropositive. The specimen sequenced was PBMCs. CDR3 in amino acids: CASSEDSGTGHYGYTF. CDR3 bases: TGTGCCAGCAGTGAGGATTCCGGGACAGGACACTATGGCTACACCTTC.